The clone carrying this TCR beta chain was seen more than once but under ten times. No antigen is known for it. The sample comes from a study of T-cell memory formation after mild COVID-19. At the level of the study: Across donors, TCR clusters were largely donor specific. General study points: Within pre-infection memory, some responding clones were found, suggesting cross-reactive memory joined.

The length of the CDR3 is 15 residues. The germline CDR1 and CDR2 sequences are SGHDN and FVKESK. V was shortened by 0 bases and J by 2 bases, with 9 bases between the two germline ends. In TCRdb, the 5' RACE reads were re-called with MiXCR into one record per CDR3 protein. The sample has 380,000 or so distinct CDR3 sequences, roughly 13% seen once. Sequenced material: PBMCs or a T cell subset sorted from them (not recorded which). The sequence derives from a young man who had mild COVID-19 (a few samples of this study predate the infection). Cell type and time point are not known. The gene calls are TRBV14 and TRBJ2-3; D gene uncertain. CDR3 region: CASSQEWQSTDTQYF. CDR3 coding DNA: TGTGCCAGCAGCCAAGAGTGGCAGTCCACAGATACGCAGTATTTT.